These T cell receptor beta chains were read from a single sample in a study of beta chain features in type 1 diabetes. Using immunoSEQ multiplex PCR, the repertoire was profiled, and TCRdb retains in-frame clones only, with some absent. The sample lists approximately 160,000 clones; around 8.5% were seen once. Sample: central memory CD4+ T cells from blood. These receptors were collected from a man between 18 and 29 years old in good health. Each CDR3 is given with its conserved first and last residue. The D gene is left open where the match is weak. Clone size, where shown, is once, few, many, or a class for clones that have expanded.

v_gene	abundance	d_gene	j_gene	CDR3nt	CDR3aa
TRBV7-3	-	-	TRBJ2-5	TGTGCCAGCAGGGCCGTTGGAGAGACCCAGTACTTC	CASRAVGETQYF
TRBV6-5	-	TRBD1	TRBJ2-2	TGTGCCAGCAGTCTGGGACAGGGTCACACCGGGGAGCTGTTTTTT	CASSLGQGHTGELFF
TRBV7-3	few	TRBD1	TRBJ1-2	TGTGCCAGCAGCCAGGGACAGGGGCAGGGCTACACCTTC	CASSQGQGQGYTF
TRBV6-6	-	TRBD1	TRBJ2-7	TGTGCCGGCAGTCCGGCGGACAGGGGGACTTACGAGCAGTACTTC	CAGSPADRGTYEQYF
TRBV5-1	-	TRBD1	TRBJ2-7	TGCGCCAGCAGCCCGGGACAGGCTTTCTACGAGCAGTACTTC	CASSPGQAFYEQYF
TRBV9	few	TRBD2	TRBJ2-3	TGTGCCAGCAGCGGGGAGGGAGATACGCAGTATTTT	CASSGEGDTQYF
TRBV4-3	few	-	TRBJ2-4	TGCGCCAGCAGCCAAGAAGCCTTTAACATTCAGTACTTC	CASSQEAFNIQYF
TRBV29-1	-	TRBD1	TRBJ1-2	TGCAGCGCCGAAACGGGGACAGGGATTGGCTACACCTTC	CSAETGTGIGYTF
TRBV12-2	few	-	TRBJ2-2	TGTGCAAGTCGTTTTCGCCGGACTAGCGGGAGGCCGTGGAACACCGGGGAGCTGTTTTTT	CASRFRRTSGRPWNTGELFF
TRBV30	-	TRBD1	TRBJ1-4	TGTGCCTGGAACCTGGACAGGGTCCTGTTTTTT	CAWNLDRVLFF
TRBV29-1	many	-	TRBJ2-7	TGCAGCTACGTACCGGACAGCTCCTACGAGCAGTACTTC	CSYVPDSSYEQYF
TRBV18	-	-	TRBJ1-1	TGTGCCAGCTTAAAACTAAGGGGAAATGAAGCTTTCTTT	CASLKLRGNEAFF
TRBV28	-	-	TRBJ1-3	TGTGCCGCGACGGGCAGGGTGGATGGAAACACCATATATTTT	CAATGRVDGNTIYF
TRBV28	-	-	TRBJ2-3	TGTGCCAGCAGTTCCTCGTCGCAGGGGATACAAGATACGCAGTATTTT	CASSSSSQGIQDTQYF
TRBV30	-	TRBD2	TRBJ2-2	TGTGCCTGGAGCCATAGCGGGAGCGGATATTTAGGGGAGCTGTTTTTT	CAWSHSGSGYLGELFF
TRBV2	-	-	TRBJ1-4	TGTGCCAGCAGTGAACTAGTTGCAACTAATGAAAAACTGTTTTTT	CASSELVATNEKLFF
TRBV30	few	-	TRBJ1-3	TGTGCCTGGAGCGCAGGGTACTCTGGAAACACCATATATTTT	CAWSAGYSGNTIYF
TRBV10-3	-	TRBD1	TRBJ2-3	TGTGCCATCAGTGAGGGGACAGGGGAGTCAGATACGCAGTATTTT	CAISEGTGESDTQYF
TRBV7-9	many	-	TRBJ1-4	TGTGCCAGCAGCTTCGGAGGTCGTGAAAAACTGTTTTTT	CASSFGGREKLFF
TRBV28	-	TRBD2	TRBJ2-3	TGTGCCAGCAGCCTCAGCGGGAGGCTGGCAGATACGCAGTATTTT	CASSLSGRLADTQYF
TRBV30	-	-	TRBJ2-1	TGTGCCTGGAATTTACTGGGGGCGGTATACAATGAGCAGTTCTTC	CAWNLLGAVYNEQFF
TRBV30	-	-	TRBJ2-5	TGTGCCTGGAGTTTCCTGGCTCAAGAGACCCAGTACTTC	CAWSFLAQETQYF
TRBV15	many	TRBD2	TRBJ2-3	TGTGCCACCAGCAGACCTCTAGCGGGAGCAGATACGCAGTATTTT	CATSRPLAGADTQYF
TRBV15	-	TRBD1	TRBJ1-2	TGTGCCACCAGCCAGGGGGCGAGGTTCGACTATGGCTACACCTTC	CATSQGARFDYGYTF
TRBV7-2	few	-	TRBJ2-2	TGTGCCAGCAGCCCCGCAGGGGTTATAACCGGGGAGCTGTTTTTT	CASSPAGVITGELFF
TRBV6-1	few	-	TRBJ2-3	TGTGCCATCTCGGGTCTGGCCACAGATACGCAGTATTTT	CAISGLATDTQYF
TRBV4-3	many	-	TRBJ2-1	TGCGCCAGCAGCTTCTCTCCTAACGGGATGAGTGAGCAGTTCTTC	CASSFSPNGMSEQFF
TRBV7-2	few	-	TRBJ2-1	TGTGCCAGCAGCTCAGACCCGGGACTTCAAAATGAGCAGTTCTTC	CASSSDPGLQNEQFF
TRBV7-3	-	-	TRBJ2-2	TGTGCCAGCAGCTTACGGGGGGCCGACACCGGGGAGCTGTTTTTT	CASSLRGADTGELFF
TRBV6-4	few	-	TRBJ2-2	TGTGCCAGCAGTAGAACTACCGTCACCGGGGAGCTGTTTTTT	CASSRTTVTGELFF
TRBV5-1	-	-	TRBJ2-7	TGCGCCAGCAGCTTGGCCACAGTCAACGAGCAGTACTTC	CASSLATVNEQYF
TRBV19	many	TRBD2	TRBJ2-1	TGTGCCAGTAGTATAGGGACTAGCGGACCCCAGAATGAGCAGTTCTTC	CASSIGTSGPQNEQFF